These T cell receptor beta chains were read from a single sample in a study of preoperative IRX-2 immunotherapy in early breast cancer. The table came from immunoSEQ multiplex PCR; TCRdb's copy has only in-frame clones and leaves some out. The sample has a few thousand clones, under 80% seen once. The sample was tumor tissue, taken after IRX-2 immunotherapy. The receptor set was obtained from a human donor with breast cancer. Each CDR3 is given with its conserved first and last residue. Fields, in order: D gene, V gene, J gene, clone size, CDR3 DNA, CDR3 protein. D genes are given only for firm matches. Size values are once, few and many counts, or a class for expanded clones, and some rows have none.

TRBD2	TRBV15	TRBJ2-2	.	TGTGCCACCAGCCATAGCGGGGCGGGCACCGGGGAGCTGTTTTTT	CATSHSGAGTGELFF
.	TRBV19	TRBJ2-3	few	TGTGCCAGTAGAGAAAAAGCCACAGATACGCAGTATTTT	CASREKATDTQYF
.	TRBV6-8	TRBJ2-1	.	TGTGCCAGCAGTTACTCTGGTCAGGGGATCAATGAGCAGTTCTTC	CASSYSGQGINEQFF
.	TRBV7-8	TRBJ2-7	.	TGTGCCAGCAGCTCCCAGGGGGGTTACTCCTACGAGCAGTACTTC	CASSSQGGYSYEQYF
.	TRBV18	TRBJ2-3	once	TGTGCCAGCTCACGAGACAGGACAGATACGCAGTATTTT	CASSRDRTDTQYF
.	TRBV15	TRBJ1-1	.	TGTGCCACCAGCGGCGAATTGGGGGGCACTGAAGCTTTCTTT	CATSGELGGTEAFF
TRBD2	TRBV11-3	TRBJ2-1	large	TGTGCCAGCAGCTTAGTGACTAGCGGGGTCCCCGGTGAGCAGTTCTTC	CASSLVTSGVPGEQFF
TRBD1	TRBV29-1	TRBJ1-2	.	TGCAGCGTTGAAAACCCGGACAGGGGGAACTATGGCTACACCTTC	CSVENPDRGNYGYTF
.	TRBV28	TRBJ2-7	.	TGTGCCAGCAGTTTGATTGGCTACGAGCAGTACTTC	CASSLIGYEQYF
TRBD1	TRBV6-8	TRBJ1-5	.	TGTGCCAGCAGTCACCGGGACAGGAGCAATCAGCCCCAGCATTTT	CASSHRDRSNQPQHF
.	TRBV7-8	TRBJ1-3	.	TGTGCCAGCAGCTTGGGGGGCGCTGGTAGGGCTGGAAACACCATATATTTT	CASSLGGAGRAGNTIYF
.	TRBV7-6	TRBJ2-1	.	TGTGCCAGCACCCCGGGGCAAGGGGGCAATGAGCAGTTCTTC	CASTPGQGGNEQFF
.	TRBV7-6	TRBJ1-1	once	TGTGCCAGCAGCTTAGGGACCGGGTCCACTGAAGCTTTCTTT	CASSLGTGSTEAFF
.	TRBV6-8	TRBJ2-7	few	TGTGCCATCAGTACGGACTGGTTTCCTTCCTACGAGCAGTACTTC	CAISTDWFPSYEQYF
TRBD2	TRBV6-8	TRBJ2-7	once	TGTGCCAGCAGTTACCGTCTAGCGGACTACGAGCAGTACTTC	CASSYRLADYEQYF
.	TRBV25-1	TRBJ1-3	few	TGTGCCAGCAGTCAGTTCGGCTCTGGAAACACCATATATTTT	CASSQFGSGNTIYF
TRBD1	TRBV28	TRBJ1-2	.	TGTGCCAGCAGGGGGACAGGGATCTATGGCTACACCTTC	CASRGTGIYGYTF
.	TRBV18	TRBJ1-2	.	TGTGCCAGCTCACCACTAGGTCTTCTCAGGGATACTTCTAACTATGGCTACACCTTC	CASSPLGLLRDTSNYGYTF
.	TRBV29-1	TRBJ1-2	.	TGCAGCGTTCAAGACAGAAACTATGGCTACACCTTC	CSVQDRNYGYTF
.	TRBV28	TRBJ2-7	large	TGTGCCAGCAGTCCTAACAGGGAAAGCTCCTACGAGCAGTACTTC	CASSPNRESSYEQYF
.	TRBV11-3	TRBJ1-1	large	TGTGCCAGCAGCGTGAGGGGTGGTGGGGCTGAAGCTTTCTTT	CASSVRGGGAEAFF
.	TRBV28	TRBJ1-2	.	TGTGCCAGCAGTCTGTATCAAGCGAACTATGGCTACACCTTC	CASSLYQANYGYTF
TRBD1	TRBV29-1	TRBJ2-7	.	TGCAGCGTTGTAGGACAGGGGAGGGCCGAGCAGTACTTC	CSVVGQGRAEQYF